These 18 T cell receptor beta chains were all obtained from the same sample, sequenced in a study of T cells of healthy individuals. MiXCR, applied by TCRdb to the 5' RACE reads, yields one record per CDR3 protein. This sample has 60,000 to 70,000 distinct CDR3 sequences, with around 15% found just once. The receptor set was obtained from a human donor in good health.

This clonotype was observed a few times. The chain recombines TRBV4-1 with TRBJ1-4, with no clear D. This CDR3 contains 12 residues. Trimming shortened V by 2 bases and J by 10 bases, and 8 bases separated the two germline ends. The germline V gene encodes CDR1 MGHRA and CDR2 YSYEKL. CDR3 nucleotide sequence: TGCGCCAGCAGCCAACCCACGCTAAAACTGTTTTTT. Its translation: CASSQPTLKLFF.

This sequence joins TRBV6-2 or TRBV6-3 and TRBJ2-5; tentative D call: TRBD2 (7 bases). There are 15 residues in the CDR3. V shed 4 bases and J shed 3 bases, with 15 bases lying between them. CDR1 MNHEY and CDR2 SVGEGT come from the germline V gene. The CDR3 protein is CASSLVGGREETQYF. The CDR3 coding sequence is TGTGCCAGCAGTTTGGTGGGGGGGCGGGAAGAGACCCAGTACTTC.

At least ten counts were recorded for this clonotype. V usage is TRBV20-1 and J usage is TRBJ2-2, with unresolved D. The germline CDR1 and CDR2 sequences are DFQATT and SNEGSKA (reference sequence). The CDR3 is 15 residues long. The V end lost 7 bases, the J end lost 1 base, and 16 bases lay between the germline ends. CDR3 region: CSVIPDAENTGELFF. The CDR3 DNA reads TGCAGTGTCATCCCGGATGCGGAGAACACCGGGGAGCTGTTTTTT.

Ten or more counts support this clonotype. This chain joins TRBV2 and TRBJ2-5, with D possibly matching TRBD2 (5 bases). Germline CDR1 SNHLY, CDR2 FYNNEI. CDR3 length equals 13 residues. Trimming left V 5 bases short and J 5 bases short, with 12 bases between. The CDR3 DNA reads TGTGCCAGCAGTTGGAACCGGAGGGAGACCCAGTACTTC. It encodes CASSWNRRETQYF.

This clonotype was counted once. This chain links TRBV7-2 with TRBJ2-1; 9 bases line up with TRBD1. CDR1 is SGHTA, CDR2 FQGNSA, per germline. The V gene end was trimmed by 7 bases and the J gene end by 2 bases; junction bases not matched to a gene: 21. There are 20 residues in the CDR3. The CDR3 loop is CASTGEGGTGTPIAYNEQFF. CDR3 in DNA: TGTGCCAGCACCGGCGAAGGGGGGACAGGGACCCCTATCGCCTACAATGAGCAGTTCTTC. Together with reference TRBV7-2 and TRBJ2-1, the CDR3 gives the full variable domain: GAGVSQSPSNKVTEKGKDVELRCDPISGHTALYWYRQSLGQGLEFLIYFQGNSAPDKSGLPSDRFSAERTGGSVSTLTIQRTQQEDSAVYLCASTGEGGTGTPIAYNEQFFGPGTRLTVL.

As DNA, the CDR3 is TGTGCCAGCAGTTACCGGGACGCCTTGGGGGAGCTGTTTTTT. It specifies CASSYRDALGELFF. The V call is TRBV6-2 or TRBV6-3, the J call TRBJ2-2; D may correspond to TRBD1 or TRBD2 (5 bases each). The germline V gene has CDR1 MNHEY and CDR2 SVGEGT. The CDR3 loop spans 14 amino acids. Trimming removed 2 bases at V and 8 bases at J, with 12 bases between.

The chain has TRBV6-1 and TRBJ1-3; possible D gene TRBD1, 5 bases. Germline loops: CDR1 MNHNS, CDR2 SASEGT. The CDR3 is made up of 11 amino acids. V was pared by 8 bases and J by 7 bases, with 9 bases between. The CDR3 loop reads CASAGRNTIYF. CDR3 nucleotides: TGTGCCAGCGCAGGGAGGAACACCATATATTTT.

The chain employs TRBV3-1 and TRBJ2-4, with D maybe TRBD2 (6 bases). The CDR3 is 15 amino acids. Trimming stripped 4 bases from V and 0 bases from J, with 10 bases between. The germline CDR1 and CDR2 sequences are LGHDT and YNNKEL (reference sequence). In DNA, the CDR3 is TGTGCCAGCAGCCCACCGGGACTAGCCAAAAACATTCAGTACTTC. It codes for CASSPPGLAKNIQYF.

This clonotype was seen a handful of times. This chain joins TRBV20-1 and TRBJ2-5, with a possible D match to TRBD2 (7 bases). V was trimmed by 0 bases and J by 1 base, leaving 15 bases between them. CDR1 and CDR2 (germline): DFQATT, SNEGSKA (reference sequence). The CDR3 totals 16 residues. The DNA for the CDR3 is TGCAGTGCTAGAGAGGTGGGGGGGGCCGTCCAAGAGACCCAGTACTTC. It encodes CSAREVGGAVQETQYF.

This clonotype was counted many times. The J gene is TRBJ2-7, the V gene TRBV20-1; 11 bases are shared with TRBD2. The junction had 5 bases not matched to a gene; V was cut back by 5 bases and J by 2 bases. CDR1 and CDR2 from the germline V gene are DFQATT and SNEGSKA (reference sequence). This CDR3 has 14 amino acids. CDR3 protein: CSAARSGGAYEQYF. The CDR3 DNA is TGCAGTGCTGCCCGTAGCGGGGGGGCCTACGAGCAGTACTTC.

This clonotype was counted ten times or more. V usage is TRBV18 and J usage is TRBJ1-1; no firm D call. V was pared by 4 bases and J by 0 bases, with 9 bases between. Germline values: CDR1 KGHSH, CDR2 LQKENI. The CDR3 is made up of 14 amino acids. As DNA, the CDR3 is TGTGCCAGCTCACGTACAGCTATGAACACTGAAGCTTTCTTT. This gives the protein CASSRTAMNTEAFF.

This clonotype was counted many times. CDR3 region: CASSRQGLEPQHF. The CDR3 region has the DNA TGTGCCAGCTCTCGACAGGGGTTGGAGCCCCAGCATTTT. The chain joins TRBV18 to TRBJ1-5; TRBD1 matches at 8 bases. The CDR3 consists of 13 residues. Germline values: CDR1 KGHSH, CDR2 LQKENI. Trimming took 6 bases from V and 8 from J; bases not matched to a gene: 6.

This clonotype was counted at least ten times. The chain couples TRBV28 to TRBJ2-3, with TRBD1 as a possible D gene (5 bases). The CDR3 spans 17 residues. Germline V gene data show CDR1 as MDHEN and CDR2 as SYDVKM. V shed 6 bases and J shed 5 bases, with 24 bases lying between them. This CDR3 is CASSTGPLQGSGDTQYF. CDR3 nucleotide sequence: TGTGCCAGCAGCACGGGCCCCCTGCAGGGTTCCGGAGATACGCAGTATTTT.

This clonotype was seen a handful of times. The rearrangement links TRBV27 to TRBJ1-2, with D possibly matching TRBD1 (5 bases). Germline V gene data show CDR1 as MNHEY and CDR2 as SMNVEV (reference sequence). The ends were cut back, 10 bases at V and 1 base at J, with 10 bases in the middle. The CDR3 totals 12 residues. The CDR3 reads CAIRDLNYGYTF. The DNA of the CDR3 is TGTGCCATCCGGGACCTTAACTATGGCTACACCTTC.

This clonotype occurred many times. CDR3 in amino acids: CASSPPGLAGGFQETQYF. The CDR3 DNA sequence: TGTGCCAGCTCACCACCTGGACTAGCGGGGGGGTTTCAAGAGACCCAGTACTTC. This chain joins TRBV18 and TRBJ2-5; 15 bases match TRBD2. Unmatched junction bases numbered 4, after V lost 0 bases and J lost 2 bases. The CDR3 length is 18 residues. Germline CDR1 is KGHSH and CDR2 is LQKENI.

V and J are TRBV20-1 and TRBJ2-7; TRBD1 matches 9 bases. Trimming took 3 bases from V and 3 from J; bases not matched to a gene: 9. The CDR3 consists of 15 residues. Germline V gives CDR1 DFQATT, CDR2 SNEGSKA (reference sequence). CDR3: CSASSSGTGIYEQYF. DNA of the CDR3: TGCAGTGCTAGTTCGTCCGGGACAGGGATCTACGAGCAGTACTTC.

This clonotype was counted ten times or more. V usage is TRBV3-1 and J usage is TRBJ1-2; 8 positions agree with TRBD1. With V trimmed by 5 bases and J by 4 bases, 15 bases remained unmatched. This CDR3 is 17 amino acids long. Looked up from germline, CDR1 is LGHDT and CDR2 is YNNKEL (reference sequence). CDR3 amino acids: CASSNRDRRPVVYGYTF. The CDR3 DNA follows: TGTGCCAGCAGCAACCGGGACAGGCGCCCCGTTGTCTATGGCTACACCTTC. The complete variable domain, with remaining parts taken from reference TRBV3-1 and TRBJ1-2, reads DTAVSQTPKYLVTQMGNDKSIKCEQNLGHDTMYWYKQDSKKFLKIMFSYNNKELIINETVPNRFSPKSPDKAHLNLHINSLELGDSAVYFCASSNRDRRPVVYGYTFGSGTRLTVV.

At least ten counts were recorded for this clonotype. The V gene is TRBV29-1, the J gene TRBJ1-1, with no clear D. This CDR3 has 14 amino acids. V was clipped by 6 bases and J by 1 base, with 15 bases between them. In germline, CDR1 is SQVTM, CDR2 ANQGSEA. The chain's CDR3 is CSVHGRFGNTEAFF. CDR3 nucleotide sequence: TGCAGCGTACACGGTCGTTTTGGGAACACTGAAGCTTTCTTT. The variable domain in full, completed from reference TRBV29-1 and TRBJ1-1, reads SAVISQKPSRDICQRGTSLTIQCQVDSQVTMMFWYRQQPGQSLTLIATANQGSEATYESGFVIDKFPISRPNLTFSTLTVSNMSPEDSSIYLCSVHGRFGNTEAFFGQGTRLTVV.